This T cell receptor (beta chain) emerged from a study of control samples from healthy donors and cancer patients. V lost 4 bases to trimming and J lost 1 base, with 11 bases between them. There are 14 residues in the CDR3. Germline CDR1 and CDR2: SGHAT and FQNNGV. Assay used: immunoSEQ multiplex PCR; TCRdb lists only in-frame clones, some missing. The sample comprises 120,000 to 150,000 clones, about 89% of which are singletons, and over 4.5% rests with the top ten. The receptor's source is a man in his thirties or forties in good health. The chain joins TRBV11-2 to TRBJ2-7; a weak D match, TRBD1 (6 bases). The sequencing sample was made of blood. CDR3 sequence reads: CASSSGQLSYEQYF. The CDR3 DNA reads as TGTGCCAGCAGCTCAGGACAGCTATCCTACGAGCAGTACTTC.